These T cell receptor beta chains were read from a single sample in a study of regulatory T cells in long-lasting Graves disease. TCRdb passed the multiplex PCR reads through MiXCR, listing each CDR3 protein once. This table has 300,000 to 400,000 distinct CDR3 sequences, 15% to 19% appearing once. The sequencing here drew on peripheral blood mononuclear cells (PBMCs), taken at new diagnosis, from a patient treated with antithyroid drugs. The receptors shown here come from a female donor with Graves disease. Each CDR3 is given with its conserved first and last residue. A D gene is named only where the DNA matches it firmly. Rows may omit the clone size; those that give it use once, few, many or a size class.

>TRBJ1-1|TRBV2|many|.
TGTGCCAGCATCTCCTCCAGAGGGGGTCGAACTGAAGCTTTCTTT
CASISSRGGRTEAFF
>TRBJ2-5|TRBV6-5|many|.
TGTGCCAGCAGTTACGTTACAGGGAAAGGTCAAGAGACCCAGTACTTC
CASSYVTGKGQETQYF
>TRBJ2-2|TRBV19|many|TRBD2
TGTGCCAGTAGTTCGGCTGGACTAGCGGGAGGTTATAGATCCGGGGAGCTGTTTTTT
CASSSAGLAGGYRSGELFF
>TRBJ1-5|TRBV15|many|TRBD1
TGTGCCACCAGCAAGACGGGACAGCTCTATAGCAATCAGCCCCAGCATTTT
CATSKTGQLYSNQPQHF
>TRBJ2-2|TRBV6-1|many|.
TGTGCCAGCAGTGAAGCGCGGAGAACGAACACCGGGGAGCTGTTTTTT
CASSEARRTNTGELFF
>TRBJ1-5|TRBV6-2/TRBV6-3|.|.
TGTGCCAGCAGTTACGCAGGGACCGGTCAGCCCCAGCATTTT
CASSYAGTGQPQHF
>TRBJ2-5|TRBV5-5|many|.
TGTGCCAGCAGCTTGGGGGGGAGTCGTTTTTTCGAAGAGACCCAGTACTTC
CASSLGGSRFFEETQYF
>TRBJ2-7|TRBV10-2|many|TRBD1
TGCGCCAGCAGCGAACAGGACAGGGGCCTATCGGGGCAGTACTTC
CASSEQDRGLSGQYF
>TRBJ2-5|TRBV9|many|.
TGTGCCAGCAGCGTAGCATCGGGACTCCAAGAGACCCAGTACTTC
CASSVASGLQETQYF
>TRBJ2-7|TRBV28|many|TRBD1
TGTGCCAGCAGTCACAGGGGGTTATACGAGCAGTACTTC
CASSHRGLYEQYF
>TRBJ2-3|TRBV5-1|many|TRBD2
TGCGCCAGCAGCTTGGTTCCTACTAGCGGACCAGATACGCAGTATTTT
CASSLVPTSGPDTQYF
>TRBJ2-7|TRBV7-8|.|.
TGTGCCAGCAATACGGAATCCTACGAGCAGTACTTC
CASNTESYEQYF
>TRBJ1-1|TRBV5-1|many|.
TGCGCCAGCAGCCAGAGGGGATTTACGAACACTGAAGCTTTCTTT
CASSQRGFTNTEAFF
>TRBJ2-6|TRBV29-1|many|.
TGCAGCGTTGAAAACAGCGCACCGAACTCTGGGGCCAACGTCCTGACTTTC
CSVENSAPNSGANVLTF
>TRBJ1-6|TRBV28|many|TRBD1
TGTGCCAGCAGAACGGACAGGGGGATCTATAATTCACCCCTCCACTTT
CASRTDRGIYNSPLHF
>TRBJ2-7|TRBV10-3|few|.
TGTGCCATCAGTGAGTCGAGAAGGACCACATCCTACGAGCAGTACTTC
CAISESRRTTSYEQYF
>TRBJ2-3|TRBV7-8|many|TRBD2
TGTGCCAGCAGCTTAGTTCTTAGCGGGAGGGACTCCCTTCGCACAGATACGCAGTATTTT
CASSLVLSGRDSLRTDTQYF
>TRBJ2-1|TRBV7-2|.|TRBD2
TGTGCCAGCACCTTGGAACTAGCGTTTCATGAGCAGTTCTTC
CASTLELAFHEQFF
>TRBJ1-2|TRBV15|many|.
TGTGCCACCAGCGAAGACCTGGGTGGCTACACCTTC
CATSEDLGGYTF
>TRBJ1-1|TRBV13|.|.
TGTGCCAGCAGAGTGGGACATCTGAACACTGAAGCTTTCTTT
CASRVGHLNTEAFF
>TRBJ1-5|TRBV2|many|TRBD1
TGTGCCAGCAGCCTACAGGGGCCGGGTCAGCCCCAGCATTTT
CASSLQGPGQPQHF
>TRBJ1-4|TRBV30|many|.
TGTGCCTGGAGTGGCGGGACGAGGGTTTTTTTT
CAWSGGTRVFF
>TRBJ1-2|TRBV18|many|.
TGTGCCAGCTCACCAACCGGGTCAATGGCAGGCTACACCTTC
CASSPTGSMAGYTF
>TRBJ2-3|TRBV11-2|.|.
TGTGCCTGGAGCCCACTCTCCCACCTGGGGGAAGCAACAGATACGCAGTATTTT
CAWSPLSHLGEATDTQYF
>TRBJ2-1|TRBV29-1|many|.
TGCAGCGTCGAGACAGAAGGCAACAATGAGCAGTTCTTC
CSVETEGNNEQFF
>TRBJ2-7|TRBV20-1|many|.
TGCAGTGCTAGGGATAAGGGCCCCTACGAGCAGTACTTC
CSARDKGPYEQYF
>TRBJ2-3|TRBV7-7|many|.
TGTGCCAGCAGCTTAGGGTCGAGCGCCGGTCCGGGCAGGGCGAGGGATACGCAGTATTTT
CASSLGSSAGPGRARDTQYF
>TRBJ2-3|TRBV3-1|many|TRBD2
TGTGCCAGCAGCCTGACAGCTGCGGGAGGAAGCACAGATACGCAGTATTTT
CASSLTAAGGSTDTQYF
>TRBJ2-7|TRBV5-1|.|.
TGCGCCAGCAGACCCGGGACGCCCGGCCCCTACGAGCAGTACTTC
CASRPGTPGPYEQYF
>TRBJ2-2|TRBV7-9|many|TRBD2
TGTGCCAGCAGCTTTCGACTAGCGGGAGGGCCGAACACCGGGGAGCTGTTTTTT
CASSFRLAGGPNTGELFF
>TRBJ2-3|TRBV5-1|many|TRBD2
TGCGCCAGCAGCCCCAATAGCGGGGCTAGCACAGATACGCAGTATTTT
CASSPNSGASTDTQYF
>TRBJ1-2|TRBV27|few|TRBD1
TGTGCCAGCAGTTCGGACAGGAGGAACTATGGCTACACCTTC
CASSSDRRNYGYTF
>TRBJ1-5|TRBV19|.|.
TGTGCCAGTAGCATTTCCGGGACGGGCAATCAGCCCCAGCATTTT
CASSISGTGNQPQHF
>TRBJ2-1|TRBV10-1|few|TRBD2
TGCGCCAGCAGTGAGTCGAAATTAGCGGGGGGGCCCTACAATGAGCAGTTCTTC
CASSESKLAGGPYNEQFF
>TRBJ1-3|TRBV7-9|many|.
TGTGCCAGCAGCTTAGCTTCGACAGGAGGAAACACCATATATTTT
CASSLASTGGNTIYF
>TRBJ2-5|TRBV6-2/TRBV6-3|few|TRBD1
TGTGCCAGCAGTAACCGGGACAGGGGGTGGAAGGCCCAGTACTTC
CASSNRDRGWKAQYF
>TRBJ2-1|TRBV6-2/TRBV6-3|few|.
TGTGCCAGCAGTGGGCAAGGGGCTAATTACTACAATGAGCAGTTCTTC
CASSGQGANYYNEQFF
>TRBJ2-7|TRBV27|.|.
TGTGCCAGCGGTTTTGGCAGGTTGGGCGAGCAGTACTTC
CASGFGRLGEQYF
>TRBJ1-6|TRBV29-1|many|TRBD1
TGCAGCGCGGGACAGGGTATCTCACCCCTCCACTTT
CSAGQGISPLHF
>TRBJ2-5|TRBV12-5|.|TRBD1
TGTGCTAGTGGCTCTGGGACAGTCCAAGAGACCCAGTACTTC
CASGSGTVQETQYF
>TRBJ2-7|TRBV30|.|TRBD1
TGTGCCTGGACCCCCGACAGGGAAGTATACGAGCAGTACTTC
CAWTPDREVYEQYF
>TRBJ2-1|TRBV10-1|.|.
TGCGCCAGCAGTGAGCCAGGGTTTGAGCAGTTCTTC
CASSEPGFEQFF
>TRBJ1-2|TRBV15|many|TRBD1
TGTGCCACCAGCTCGGGACAGGGGAAAGGCTACACCTTC
CATSSGQGKGYTF
>TRBJ2-6|TRBV6-7|many|.
TGTGCCAGCAGTACACCCTGGGGGCAGGGGCGGAAGTCTGGGGCCAACGTCCTGACTTTC
CASSTPWGQGRKSGANVLTF
>TRBJ1-1|TRBV12-3/TRBV12-4|many|.
TGTGCCAGCAGTTTAGCGGGGACAATAGCTGAAGCTTTCTTT
CASSLAGTIAEAFF
>TRBJ2-3|TRBV11-2|.|TRBD1
TGTGCCAGCAGGCATTGGGGGGCAGGGGGCGAGGGCACAGATACGCAGTATTTT
CASRHWGAGGEGTDTQYF
>TRBJ2-7|TRBV20-1|many|TRBD1
TGCGGACTCGAGGACAGGTTGCGGGAGCAGTACTTC
CGLEDRLREQYF
>TRBJ2-3|TRBV12-3/TRBV12-4|many|.
TGTGCCAGCAGTTCCAATAGGCGGACTACAGAAACAGATACGCAGTATTTT
CASSSNRRTTETDTQYF
>TRBJ2-7|TRBV5-1|many|TRBD1
TGCGCCAGCAGCCCCGAGGGACAGGGGGCCTCCTACGAGCAGTACTTC
CASSPEGQGASYEQYF
>TRBJ1-5|TRBV27|many|.
TGTGCCAGCAGTTTGGGGTCGGGAGCGGGACTCGGCAATCAGCCCCAGCATTTT
CASSLGSGAGLGNQPQHF
>TRBJ2-7|TRBV19|few|.
TGTGCCAGCCGAGAGAGGAGCTCCTACGAGCAGTACTTC
CASRERSSYEQYF
>TRBJ2-7|TRBV27|many|TRBD2
TGTGCCAGCAGTTCCCCGGGACTAGCGGGTGGGTTTTACGAGCAGTACTTC
CASSSPGLAGGFYEQYF
>TRBJ1-1|TRBV11-2|many|.
TGTGCCAGCAGTAGACGCGGGGGGGCGCAGGACACTGAAGCTTTCTTT
CASSRRGGAQDTEAFF
>TRBJ2-5|TRBV6-4|many|.
TGTGCCAGCAGTGACTTTAGGGAACGGACAGACGTTTTGGAGACCCAGTACTTC
CASSDFRERTDVLETQYF
>TRBJ2-1|TRBV7-6|.|TRBD2
TGTGCCAGCAGCTACCGCGGAGGGACTAGCGGGACTGGTGAGCAGTTCTTC
CASSYRGGTSGTGEQFF
>TRBJ2-7|TRBV10-3|many|.
TGTGCCATCGGACAGACCCACACCTACGAGCAGTACTTC
CAIGQTHTYEQYF
>TRBJ1-2|TRBV3-1|many|.
TGTGCCAGCAGCCAAGATATGAGGAGGTCTGGCTACACCTTC
CASSQDMRRSGYTF
>TRBJ2-1|TRBV12-3/TRBV12-4|.|.
TGTGCCAACAGCTTTGGCAGGGACAATGAGCAGTTCTTC
CANSFGRDNEQFF
>TRBJ2-2|TRBV2|many|TRBD1
TGTGCCAGCAGTTCACCGGGACAGGGGAACACCGGGGAGCTGTTTTTT
CASSSPGQGNTGELFF